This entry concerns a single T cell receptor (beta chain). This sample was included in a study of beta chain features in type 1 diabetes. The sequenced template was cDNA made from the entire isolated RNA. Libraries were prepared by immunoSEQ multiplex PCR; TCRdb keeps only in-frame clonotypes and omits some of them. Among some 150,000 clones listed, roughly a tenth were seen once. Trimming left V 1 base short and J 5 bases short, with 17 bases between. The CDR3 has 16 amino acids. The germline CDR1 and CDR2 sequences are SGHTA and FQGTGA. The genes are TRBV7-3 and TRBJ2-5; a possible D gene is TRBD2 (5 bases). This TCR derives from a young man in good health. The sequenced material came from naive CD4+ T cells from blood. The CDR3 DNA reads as TGTGCCAGCAGCTTAAAACCGGCGGATAGCGAGGAGACCCAGTACTTC. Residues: CASSLKPADSEETQYF.